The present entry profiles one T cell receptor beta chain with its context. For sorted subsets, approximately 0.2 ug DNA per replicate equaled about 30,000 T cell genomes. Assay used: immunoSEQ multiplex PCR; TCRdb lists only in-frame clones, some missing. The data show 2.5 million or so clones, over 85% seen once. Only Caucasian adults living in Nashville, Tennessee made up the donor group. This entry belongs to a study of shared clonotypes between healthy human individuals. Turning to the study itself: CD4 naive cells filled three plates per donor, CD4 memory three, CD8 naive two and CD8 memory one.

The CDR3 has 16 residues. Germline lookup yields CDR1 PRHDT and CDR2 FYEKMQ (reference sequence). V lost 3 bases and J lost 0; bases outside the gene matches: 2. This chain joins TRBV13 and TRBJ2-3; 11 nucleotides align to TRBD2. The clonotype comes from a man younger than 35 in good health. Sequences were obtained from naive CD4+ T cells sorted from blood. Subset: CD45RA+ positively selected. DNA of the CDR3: TGTGCCAGCAGCTTCCGACTAGCGGGAAGCACAGATACGCAGTATTTT. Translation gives CASSFRLAGSTDTQYF.